The present entry profiles one T cell receptor (beta chain) with its context. This record belongs to a study of technical replicates of blood from four donors. The V and J ends lost 4 bases and 3 bases, in that order; junction bases with no gene match: 8. The CDR3 runs 15 residues. CDR1 SGHRS and CDR2 YFSETQ come from the germline V gene. Produced via immunoSEQ multiplex PCR; TCRdb's table is partial and in-frame only. The sample includes about 70,000 clones, almost 98% of them seen just once. The chain combines TRBV5-1 with TRBJ2-7; TRBD1 matches at 9 bases. The receptor was isolated from a human donor in good health. Sample: T cells isolated from PBMCs. The CDR3 loop reads CASSQTGQGVYEQYF. The CDR3 region has the DNA TGCGCCAGCAGCCAGACGGGACAGGGTGTCTACGAGCAGTACTTC.